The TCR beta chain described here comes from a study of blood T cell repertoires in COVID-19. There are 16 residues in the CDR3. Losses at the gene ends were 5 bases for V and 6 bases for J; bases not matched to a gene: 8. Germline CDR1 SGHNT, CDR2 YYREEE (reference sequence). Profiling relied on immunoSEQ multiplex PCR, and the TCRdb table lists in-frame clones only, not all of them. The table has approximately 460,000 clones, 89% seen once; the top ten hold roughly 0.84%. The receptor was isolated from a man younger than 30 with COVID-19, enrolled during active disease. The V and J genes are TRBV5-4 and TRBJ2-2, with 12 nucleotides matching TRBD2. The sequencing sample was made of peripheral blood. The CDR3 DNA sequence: TGTGCCAGCAGTTCCGGGCTAGCGGGGGGGTCCGGGGAGCTGTTTTTT. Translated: CASSSGLAGGSGELFF.